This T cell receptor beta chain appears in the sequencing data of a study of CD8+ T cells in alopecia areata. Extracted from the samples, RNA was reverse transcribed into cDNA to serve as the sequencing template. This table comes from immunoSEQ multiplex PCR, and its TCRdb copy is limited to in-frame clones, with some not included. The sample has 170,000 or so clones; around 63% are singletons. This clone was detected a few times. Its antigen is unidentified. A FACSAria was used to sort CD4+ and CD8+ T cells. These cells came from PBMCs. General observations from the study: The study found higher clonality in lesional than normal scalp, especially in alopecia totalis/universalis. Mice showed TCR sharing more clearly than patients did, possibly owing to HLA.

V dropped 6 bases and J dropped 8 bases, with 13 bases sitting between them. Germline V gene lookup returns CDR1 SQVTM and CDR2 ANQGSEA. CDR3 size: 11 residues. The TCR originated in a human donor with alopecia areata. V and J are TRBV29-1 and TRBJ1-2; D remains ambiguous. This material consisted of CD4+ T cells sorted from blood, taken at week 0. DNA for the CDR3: TGCAGCGTCCAGGACTCTACCGGCTACACCTTC. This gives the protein CSVQDSTGYTF.